These 11 T cell receptor beta chains were all obtained from the same sample, sequenced in a study of CD8 T cells in Susac syndrome (dated by TCRdb to the late 2010s). Libraries were prepared through the immunoSEQ multiplex PCR assay. RNA was extracted with the RNeasy kit and about 0.5 to 1 ug was reverse transcribed using random hexamers. TCRdb trimmed public reads at Q25 via fastp, called clones via MiXCR and kept in-frame beta chains. Under each unique CDR3 protein, matching rows form one entry showing the most common genes and DNA. The sample yields tens of thousands of distinct CDR3 sequences; around 93% were counted once. The ten biggest clones cover roughly 0.5% of the sample. Sequenced sample: CD8+ T cells from PBMCs. These receptors were collected from a human donor with multiple sclerosis.

This chain links TRBV5-1 with TRBJ2-7; possible D gene TRBD1, 5 bases. In germline, CDR1 is SGHRS, CDR2 YFSETQ. The CDR3 totals 14 residues. Trimming removed 4 bases from V and 5 bases from J, with 16 bases in between. The CDR3 sequence is CASSPLSSGHEQYF. The CDR3 DNA reads TGCGCCAGCAGCCCGCTAAGCTCAGGGCACGAGCAGTACTTC.

The chain uses TRBV2 and TRBJ1-2, with 8 bases fitting TRBD1. There are 11 residues in the CDR3. With 9 bases clipped from V and 10 bases from J, the junction kept 7 bases outside the gene matches. CDR1 is SNHLY and CDR2 is FYNNEI in the germline V gene. The CDR3 region has the DNA TGTGCCAGATGGACAGGGTTGAACTACACCTTC. It specifies CARWTGLNYTF.

The rearrangement joins TRBV6-1 to TRBJ2-7; 7 nucleotides agree with TRBD2. Germline values: CDR1 MNHNS, CDR2 SASEGT. This CDR3 comprises 15 residues. V was clipped by 8 bases and J by 4 bases; unmatched bases: 14. The DNA for the CDR3 is TGTGCCAGCGACCGTGGGGGGGATTACTCTTACGAGCAGTACTTC. Its protein product is CASDRGGDYSYEQYF.

This chain connects TRBV20-1 to TRBJ2-3; TRBD1 aligns across 9 bases. This CDR3 region has 18 residues. Germline V gene sequence: CDR1 DFQATT, CDR2 SNEGSKA (reference sequence). V dropped 5 bases and J dropped 0; count of bases not matched to a gene: 15. CDR3 residues: CSAPPGQGQKISTDTQYF. As DNA, the CDR3 is TGCAGTGCTCCCCCGGGACAGGGTCAAAAAATCAGCACAGATACGCAGTATTTT.

This sequence joins TRBV7-9 and TRBJ1-5; D unresolved. Germline-derived CDR1 and CDR2 are SEHNR and FQNEAQ (reference sequence). The V end lost 6 bases, the J end lost 3 bases, and 12 bases lay between the germline ends. The length of the CDR3 is 14 residues. The CDR3 nucleotides are TGTGCCAGCAGAGCCAATGGGTACAATCAGCCCCAGCATTTT. Residues: CASRANGYNQPQHF.

This chain links TRBV4-1 with TRBJ1-1, with D possibly being TRBD1 (6 bases). Germline CDR1 and CDR2: MGHRA and YSYEKL. V lost 6 bases, J lost 0 bases, and 14 bases lay in between. CDR3 length: 15 residues. The CDR3 here is CASSRRTAMNTEAFF. The CDR3 DNA is TGCGCCAGCAGTCGGAGGACAGCCATGAACACTGAAGCTTTCTTT.

The CDR3 DNA reads TGTGCCAGCAGCTTAAATGCAGGGGCGAATTCACCCCTCCACTTT. Translating it yields CASSLNAGANSPLHF. The chain joins TRBV7-9 to TRBJ1-6, with D perhaps TRBD1 (6 bases). The V end was cut by 2 bases, the J end by 7 bases, with 12 bases between. Germline V gene sequence: CDR1 SEHNR, CDR2 FQNEAQ (reference sequence). This CDR3 is 15 amino acids long.

This clonotype showed up just once. The V gene is TRBV6-1, the J gene TRBJ1-2, with TRBD1 matching 8 bases. V lost 0 bases and J lost 7; bases outside the gene matches: 7. Germline lookup yields CDR1 MNHNS and CDR2 SASEGT. The CDR3 is 15 residues long. CDR3 loop: CASSEAGQGGSGYTF. In nucleotides, the CDR3 is TGTGCCAGCAGTGAAGCAGGACAGGGAGGTAGTGGCTACACCTTC.

Written as DNA, the CDR3 is TGTGCCAGCAGCCAAGTGACAGAAAACTATGGCTACACCTTC. This gives the protein CASSQVTENYGYTF. This chain uses TRBV3-1 with TRBJ1-2; TRBD1 is a possible D gene (5 bases). Germline V lookup: CDR1 LGHDT, CDR2 YNNKEL (reference sequence). The CDR3 covers 14 residues. V lost 1 base, J lost 2 bases, and 8 bases lay in between.

CDR3 nucleotide sequence: TGTGCCAGCAGCTTGTCCGGTGGGGAGCTGTTTTTT. Its protein is CASSLSGGELFF. This chain links TRBV5-4 with TRBJ2-2; D not certain. The CDR3 totals 12 residues. Germline loops: CDR1 SGHNT, CDR2 YYREEE (reference sequence). The germline V and J ends were trimmed by 1 base and 8 bases, with 6 bases remaining between them. Supplemented by reference TRBV5-4 and TRBJ2-2, the full variable domain reads ETGVTQSPTHLIKTRGQQVTLRCSSQSGHNTVSWYQQALGQGPQFIFQYYREEENGRGNFPPRFSGLQFPNYSSELNVNALELDDSALYLCASSLSGGELFFGEGSRLTVL.

This sequence joins TRBV4-3 and TRBJ2-7; D may be TRBD1 (6 bases). V was cut by 1 base and J by 0 bases, with 10 bases left in between. The germline gives CDR1 LGHNA, CDR2 YSLEER. This CDR3 contains 15 residues. CDR3 residues: CASSQVQGSSYEQYF. In DNA, the CDR3 is TGCGCCAGCAGCCAAGTACAGGGAAGCTCCTACGAGCAGTACTTC.